The 18 T cell receptor beta chains listed next were all sequenced from one sample in a study of CD8+CD57+ T cells in acquired aplastic anemia. Selection for sequencing was limited to patients who had shown CD8+CD57+ cell expansion by flow cytometry. According to the study, genomic DNA was the template for TCR beta VDJ and CDR3 profiling. Each CDR3 protein is one row after TCRdb ran MiXCR on the reads. Of about 98,000 distinct CDR3 sequences in the sample, 55% to 70% are singletons; the top ten hold 60% to 80%. The sample comprised sorted CD4+, CD8+, or CD8+CD57+ T cells (not recorded which) from PBMCs. Source of these receptors: a human donor with aplastic anemia.

In its sample, this clonotype was seen a few times. The chain recombines TRBV24-1 with TRBJ1-5; D is ambiguous. The CDR3 extends over 16 amino acids. The V gene lost 3 bases and the J gene lost 2 bases, with 13 bases spanning the gap. CDR1 and CDR2 from the germline V gene are KGHDR and SFDVKD. DNA of the CDR3: TGTGCCACCAGTGATCGGCCCACCGTAGGCAATCAGCCCCAGCATTTT. Translating it yields CATSDRPTVGNQPQHF.

The chain links TRBV20-1 to TRBJ2-1; D is possibly TRBD2 (5 bases). This CDR3 has 14 residues. Trimming cost V 3 bases and J 1 base, with 10 bases left between them. Germline values: CDR1 DFQATT, CDR2 SNEGSKA (reference sequence). CDR3 amino acids: CSASSRESYNEQFF. The CDR3 nucleotides are TGCAGTGCTAGCTCTCGGGAATCCTACAATGAGCAGTTCTTC.

The chain employs TRBV10-3 and TRBJ2-5; D possibly corresponds to TRBD2 (6 bases). The CDR3 covers 15 residues. Germline V gives CDR1 ENHRY, CDR2 SYGVKD. V gave up 3 bases and J gave up 1 base, with 12 bases separating them. CDR3 DNA: TGTGCCATCAGTGATACACTAGCACCCCAAGAGACCCAGTACTTC. This codes for CAISDTLAPQETQYF.

The V gene is TRBV5-1, the J gene TRBJ2-1; the D is unclear. Germline assignment: CDR1 SGHRS and CDR2 YFSETQ. The ends were cut back, 4 bases at V and 5 bases at J, with 7 bases in the middle. CDR3 length: 12 amino acids. The CDR3 DNA reads TGCGCCAGCAGCAAGGCTGACAATGAGCAGTTCTTC. Its translation is CASSKADNEQFF.

The rearrangement uses TRBV29-1 and TRBJ2-1; the D gene is possibly TRBD2 (5 bases). Deletions cut 7 bases from V and 7 bases from J, with 17 bases between. The germline V gene encodes CDR1 SQVTM and CDR2 ANQGSEA. The CDR3 totals 13 residues. The CDR3 here is CSGRLPTRNEQFF. The CDR3 nucleotides are TGCAGCGGCCGACTACCTACTAGGAATGAGCAGTTCTTC.

This clonotype was seen a handful of times. The chain employs TRBV20-1 and TRBJ1-5, with D tentatively TRBD1 (5 bases). The CDR3 runs to 13 residues. Trimming stripped 3 bases from V and 7 bases from J, with 13 bases between. Germline CDR1 is DFQATT and CDR2 is SNEGSKA (reference sequence). For the CDR3, the DNA is TGCAGTGCTAGGGGACGGGGAAGCCAGCCCCAGCATTTT. Translating it yields CSARGRGSQPQHF.

This clonotype has a single count. The chain recombines TRBV5-1 with TRBJ2-1; 16 bases fit TRBD2. CDR1 and CDR2 (germline): SGHRS, YFSETQ. V was pared by 1 base and J by 8 bases, with 6 bases of the junction left unmatched. The CDR3 has 17 residues. In DNA form, the CDR3 reads TGCGCCAGCAGCTTGCCAGGGACTAGCGGGGGGGCCCATGAGCAGTTCTTC. Translated, it gives CASSLPGTSGGAHEQFF.

J is TRBJ1-1 and V is TRBV20-1; tentative D call: TRBD1 (6 bases). Per the germline V gene, CDR1 is DFQATT and CDR2 is SNEGSKA (reference sequence). CDR3 size: 14 residues. V was clipped by 1 base and J by 2 bases, with 11 bases between them. CDR3 residues: CSARVGTPNTEAFF. The CDR3, as DNA: TGCAGTGCTAGAGTTGGGACACCAAACACTGAAGCTTTCTTT.

The chain uses TRBV2 and TRBJ2-7; D assignment may be TRBD1 or TRBD2 (5 bases each). Germline CDR1 SNHLY, CDR2 FYNNEI. There are 13 residues in the CDR3. V was cut by 6 bases and J by 5 bases, with 14 bases left in between. DNA for the CDR3: TGTGCCAGCAGATCATGGGGACCCCACGAGCAGTACTTC. Translation gives CASRSWGPHEQYF.

The rearrangement uses TRBV13 and TRBJ1-2; D is uncertain. The CDR3 is 14 amino acids. Per germline, CDR1 PRHDT and CDR2 FYEKMQ (reference sequence). V lost 2 bases and J 0 bases, leaving 7 bases between the germline ends. The DNA of the CDR3 is TGTGCCAGCAGCTTAAAAGGCTCTAACTATGGCTACACCTTC. As protein: CASSLKGSNYGYTF.

This chain uses TRBV29-1 with TRBJ1-4, with D hard to call. This CDR3 comprises 12 residues. V lost 7 bases and J 5 bases, leaving 11 bases between the germline ends. CDR1 SQVTM and CDR2 ANQGSEA come from the germline V gene. The CDR3 is CSGGDGNEKLFF. In DNA form, the CDR3 reads TGCAGCGGAGGTGATGGGAATGAAAAACTGTTTTTT.

In this sample, this clonotype turned up many times. J is TRBJ2-1 and V is TRBV9, with D possibly TRBD2 on 6 matching bases. Looked up from germline, CDR1 is SGDLS and CDR2 is YYNGEE. V lost 7 bases, J lost 7 bases, and 18 bases lay in between. CDR3 length: 14 residues. The CDR3 reads CASSSGGSPNEQFF. The CDR3 nucleotides read TGTGCCAGCTCTTCCGGAGGGTCCCCGAATGAGCAGTTCTTC. Looking up the rest from reference TRBV9 and TRBJ2-1 gives the full variable domain: DSGVTQTPKHLITATGQRVTLRCSPRSGDLSVYWYQQSLDQGLQFLIQYYNGEERAKGNILERFSAQQFPDLHSELNLSSLELGDSALYFCASSSGGSPNEQFFGPGTRLTVL.

The chain recombines TRBV20-1 with TRBJ2-7; D might be TRBD1 (5 bases). The V gene's germline CDR1 is DFQATT and CDR2 SNEGSKA (reference sequence). Trimming pared 0 bases from V and 6 bases from J, leaving 12 bases between. The CDR3 consists of 13 residues. The CDR3, as DNA: TGCAGTGCTAGAGATTCGACAGCGACCGAGCAGTACTTC. This codes for CSARDSTATEQYF.

The V and J genes are TRBV20-1 and TRBJ1-2; 7 nucleotides agree with TRBD1. The CDR3 is made up of 14 amino acids. The germline CDR1 and CDR2 sequences are DFQATT and SNEGSKA (reference sequence). Trimming removed 1 base from V and 5 bases from J; junction bases left unmatched: 7. The CDR3 DNA sequence: TGCAGTGCTAGAGCCTCGACAGGGCCATATGGCTACACCTTC. This translates into CSARASTGPYGYTF.

The rearrangement links TRBV5-1 to TRBJ2-7; D is perhaps TRBD1 or TRBD2 (5 bases each). This CDR3 comprises 14 residues. Trimming stripped 5 bases from V and 5 bases from J, with 17 bases between. The germline V gene has CDR1 SGHRS and CDR2 YFSETQ. The CDR3 protein is CASSTVGGQDEQYF. The CDR3 DNA is TGCGCCAGCAGTACGGTTGGGGGTCAGGACGAGCAGTACTTC.

The chain employs TRBV2 and TRBJ1-2; TRBD1 might be the D (6 bases). Germline values: CDR1 SNHLY, CDR2 FYNNEI. There are 14 residues in the CDR3. The V gene lost 6 bases and the J gene lost 7 bases, with 18 bases spanning the gap. This CDR3 is CASRALGQEPGYTF. CDR3 coding DNA: TGTGCCAGCAGAGCTTTGGGACAAGAACCTGGCTACACCTTC.

This clonotype has a single count. The chain carries TRBV20-1 and TRBJ2-3; 8 nucleotides align to TRBD2. The CDR3 covers 16 residues. The germline gives CDR1 DFQATT, CDR2 SNEGSKA (reference sequence). Losses at the gene ends were 1 base for V and 4 bases for J; bases not matched to a gene: 10. The CDR3 loop is CSARGQAGVGPDTQYF. CDR3 in DNA: TGCAGTGCTAGAGGTCAAGCGGGAGTAGGTCCAGATACGCAGTATTTT.

This clonotype was counted at least ten times. The gene calls are TRBV4-1 and TRBJ1-2, with TRBD1 identical over 11 bases. This CDR3 spans 15 amino acids. The V gene end was trimmed by 4 bases and the J gene end by 3 bases; junction bases not matched to a gene: 4. Per the germline V gene, CDR1 is MGHRA and CDR2 is YSYEKL. CDR3 loop: CASSPGQGADYGYTF. The CDR3 DNA reads TGCGCCAGCAGCCCCGGACAGGGGGCCGACTATGGCTACACCTTC.